This entry describes one T cell receptor (beta chain). No antigen is known for it. The PCR contained 60 Vbeta and 13 Jbeta primers. Libraries were prepared by immunoSEQ multiplex PCR; TCRdb keeps only in-frame clonotypes and omits some of them. This sample contains 130,000 or so clones. This sample was taken from a study of cytomegalovirus exposure and HLA in healthy donors. The CDR3 runs 14 residues. V was clipped by 0 bases and J by 5 bases, with 11 bases between them. In germline, CDR1 is MNHEY, CDR2 SVGAGI. Findings and caveats of the study: Later analysis associated a missense DCLRE1C variant with TCR beta V- and J-gene trimming. According to an earlier analysis, most TCR beta V segments yielded productive rearrangements about 90% or about 30% of the time. Later work found most CMV-associated TCR beta chains apparently HLA-restricted.

V and J are TRBV6-5 and TRBJ2-7; no firm D call. This receptor was taken from a woman aged 40-49 years in good health and CMV-seropositive. The sample comprised PBMCs. The CDR3 loop is CASSYSRNSHEQYF. The CDR3 region has the DNA TGTGCCAGCAGTTACTCGAGGAATAGCCACGAGCAGTACTTC.